The rows below give T cell receptor beta chains drawn from one sample of a study of shared clonotypes between healthy human individuals. Sequenced by immunoSEQ multiplex PCR; TCRdb stores in-frame clones only, minus some. The sample yields some 580,000 clones, 95% to 98% seen once. The specimen was naive CD4+ T cells sorted from blood. The receptor set was obtained from a woman aged 30 to 39 in good health. CDR3s include the opening cysteine and the closing phenylalanine or tryptophan. The D gene is left open where the match is weak. Size values are once, few and many counts, or a class for expanded clones, and some rows have none.

D,V,J,length,size,CDR3,DNA
NA,TRBV28,TRBJ2-2,13,NA,CASRFPGTGELFF,TGTGCCAGCAGATTTCCTGGTACCGGGGAGCTGTTTTTT
NA,TRBV30,TRBJ2-1,10,NA,CAWSRVEQFF,TGTGCCTGGAGTCGGGTTGAGCAGTTCTTC
NA,TRBV5-1,TRBJ1-2,14,NA,CASSPRPGVGGYTF,TGCGCCAGCAGCCCTAGGCCCGGGGTCGGTGGCTACACCTTC
TRBD1,TRBV6-5,TRBJ2-5,15,NA,CASSTDRVPQETQYF,TGTGCCAGCAGCACAGACAGGGTCCCCCAAGAGACCCAGTACTTC
NA,TRBV18,TRBJ2-7,13,NA,CASSPPGGGEQYF,TGTGCCAGCTCACCGCCCGGTGGAGGCGAGCAGTACTTC
NA,TRBV28,TRBJ1-5,12,NA,CASSVADQPQHF,TGTGCCAGCTCTGTTGCCGATCAGCCCCAGCATTTT
NA,TRBV7-8,TRBJ2-2,15,NA,CASRGDRLNTGELFF,TGTGCCAGCAGAGGGGACCGCCTTAACACCGGGGAGCTGTTTTTT
NA,TRBV4-1,TRBJ1-1,13,NA,CASSQGGLPEAFF,TGCGCCAGCAGCCAAGGAGGGTTACCTGAAGCTTTCTTT
NA,TRBV5-8,TRBJ2-1,12,NA,CASSLQGTQQFF,TGTGCCAGCAGTCTTCAGGGCACCCAGCAGTTCTTC
NA,TRBV28,TRBJ1-2,12,NA,CASSFDGAGYTF,TGTGCCAGCAGTTTCGACGGGGCAGGCTACACCTTC
TRBD2,TRBV2,TRBJ2-1,16,once,CASSKTGLAIDNEQFF,TGTGCCAGCAGTAAAACGGGACTAGCAATAGACAATGAGCAGTTCTTC
TRBD2,TRBV7-9,TRBJ2-7,17,once,CASSLTVLGLAQNEQYF,TGTGCCAGCAGCTTAACTGTTTTAGGACTAGCGCAAAACGAGCAGTACTTC
NA,TRBV7-8,TRBJ1-2,16,NA,CASSIGRGRTQYGYTF,TGTGCCAGCAGCATCGGTAGAGGACGGACTCAATATGGCTACACCTTC
NA,TRBV30,TRBJ2-1,16,NA,CAWSDPGEDGNNEQFF,TGTGCCTGGAGCGACCCCGGAGAGGACGGTAACAATGAGCAGTTCTTC
NA,TRBV2,TRBJ2-1,14,NA,CASSDLPGDNEQFF,TGTGCCAGCAGTGACCTCCCGGGAGACAATGAGCAGTTCTTC
NA,TRBV19,TRBJ1-1,14,NA,CASSIGDRNTEAFF,TGTGCCAGTAGTATCGGAGACCGGAACACTGAAGCTTTCTTT
TRBD1,TRBV27,TRBJ2-7,14,once,CASSRGGQGHEQYF,TGTGCCAGCAGTCGCGGGGGACAGGGCCACGAGCAGTACTTC
TRBD1,TRBV28,TRBJ1-1,15,NA,CASSLLGDRTTVAFF,TGTGCCAGCAGTCTCCTCGGGGACAGGACGACCGTAGCTTTCTTT
TRBD2,TRBV9,TRBJ2-1,15,NA,CAVYSGIKSYNEQFF,TGTGCCGTATACAGCGGGATTAAGTCCTACAATGAGCAGTTCTTC
NA,TRBV6-4,TRBJ1-3,13,NA,CASSIYSGNTIYF,TGTGCCAGCAGTATATACTCTGGAAACACCATATATTTT
TRBD2,TRBV6-1,TRBJ2-7,17,NA,CASSKGSTSGTTYEQYF,TGTGCCAGCAGTAAAGGGTCCACTAGCGGGACCACCTACGAGCAGTACTTC
NA,TRBV5-1,TRBJ2-6,16,NA,CASSPNGTPGANVLTF,TGCGCCAGCAGCCCTAACGGGACACCTGGGGCCAACGTCCTGACTTTC
NA,TRBV19,TRBJ1-5,13,NA,CASSHPDSQPQHF,TGTGCCAGTAGTCACCCGGACAGTCAGCCCCAGCATTTT
TRBD1,TRBV18,TRBJ1-5,16,NA,CASSPLGQGVGQPQHF,TGTGCCAGCTCACCCCTAGGACAGGGGGTAGGTCAGCCCCAGCATTTT